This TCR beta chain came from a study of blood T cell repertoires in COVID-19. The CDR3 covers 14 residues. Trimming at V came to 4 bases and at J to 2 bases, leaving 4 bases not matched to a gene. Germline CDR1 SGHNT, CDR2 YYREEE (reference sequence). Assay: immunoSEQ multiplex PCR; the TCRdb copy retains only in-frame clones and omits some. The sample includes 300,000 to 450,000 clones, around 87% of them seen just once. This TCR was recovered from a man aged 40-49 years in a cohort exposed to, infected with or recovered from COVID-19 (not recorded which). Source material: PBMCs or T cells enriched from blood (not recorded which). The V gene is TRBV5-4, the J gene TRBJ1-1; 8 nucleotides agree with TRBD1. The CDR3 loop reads CASSKGQGNTEAFF. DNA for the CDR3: TGTGCCAGCAGCAAAGGACAGGGCAACACTGAAGCTTTCTTT.